The present T cell receptor beta chain was sequenced within a study of memory CD4+ T cells and cytomegalovirus serostatus. The sort gate was single viable CD3+CD4+CD8-CD45RO+ cells for memory CD4+ T cells. CMV serostatus came from serum IgG against pp150, pp28, p38, p52. A remark on this clone: Its matching antigen is unknown.

Study-level points and caveats: Of 150 to 200 reported CMV TCRbeta sequences, under 70 were found in memory CD4+ repertoires. Suggested: most of the CMV-linked TCR signature lies in CD4+ memory cells.

The CDR3 contains 14 residues. Germline CDR1 and CDR2: SGHNT and YENEEA. V shed 5 bases and J shed 3 bases, with 10 bases lying between them. Original processing notes: After removing out-of-frame reads, 2 million to 2.5 million distinct TCRbeta sequences remained. Method: immunoSEQ multiplex PCR; TCRdb's copy keeps in-frame clones and lacks some. V, J and clone size are taken as reported in that table, and D and trimming were inferred from the DNA itself. Of about 56,000 clones listed, about 68% are singletons. The chain joins TRBV11-3 to TRBJ2-2; D remains ambiguous. Sequencing was carried out using memory CD4+ T cells from blood. The source of this sequence is an adult in good health and CMV-seropositive. CDR3 bases: TGTGCCAGCAGCCCCCTAACGTACACCGGGGAGCTGTTTTTT. Translated, it gives CASSPLTYTGELFF.